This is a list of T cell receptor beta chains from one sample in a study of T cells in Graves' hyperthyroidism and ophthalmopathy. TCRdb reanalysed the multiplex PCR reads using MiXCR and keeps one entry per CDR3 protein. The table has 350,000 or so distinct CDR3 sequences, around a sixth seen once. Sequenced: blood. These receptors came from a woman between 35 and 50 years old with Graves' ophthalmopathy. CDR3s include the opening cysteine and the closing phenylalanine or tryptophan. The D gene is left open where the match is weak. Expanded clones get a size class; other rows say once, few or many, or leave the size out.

DNA: TGTGCCAGCAGCTTAGACCCCCGACAGCCCTATGGCTACACCTTC; CDR3: CASSLDPRQPYGYTF; J: TRBJ1-2; size: many; D: .; V: TRBV11-3
DNA: TGTGCCAGCAGGGCTAGCGGGGAGAACGGGGAGCTGTTTTTT; CDR3: CASRASGENGELFF; J: TRBJ2-2; size: many; D: TRBD2; V: TRBV6-5
DNA: TGTGCCACCAGCAGAGACAGGGCTGGAGACACTGAAGCTTTCTTT; CDR3: CATSRDRAGDTEAFF; J: TRBJ1-1; size: few; D: .; V: TRBV15
DNA: TGCAGTGCTAGAGGTGGGGTTGGGACTGAAGCTTTCTTT; CDR3: CSARGGVGTEAFF; J: TRBJ1-1; size: many; D: .; V: TRBV20-1
DNA: TGTGCCAGCAGCTTGTACGGGACAGCCGTCCTTAACTATGGCTACACCTTC; CDR3: CASSLYGTAVLNYGYTF; J: TRBJ1-2; size: many; D: TRBD1; V: TRBV5-6
DNA: TGTGCCAGCAGTGGGTACAGGGTAGGGCAGTACGAGCAGTACTTC; CDR3: CASSGYRVGQYEQYF; J: TRBJ2-7; size: many; D: .; V: TRBV27
DNA: TGTGCCAGCAGCTTAGTCGAGATTGCAGATACGCAGTATTTT; CDR3: CASSLVEIADTQYF; J: TRBJ2-3; size: many; D: .; V: TRBV7-6
DNA: TGTGCCAGCAGTGATGGGGGGGCCGGCAATCAGCCCCAGCATTTT; CDR3: CASSDGGAGNQPQHF; J: TRBJ1-5; size: many; D: .; V: TRBV6-1
DNA: TGTGCCAGCAGTGAAGGAGGTAGCGGTACCTACGAGCAGTACTTC; CDR3: CASSEGGSGTYEQYF; J: TRBJ2-7; size: .; D: .; V: TRBV6-1
DNA: TGTGCCAACAGTCCCCCCTCCGGGGAGCTGTTTTTT; CDR3: CANSPPSGELFF; J: TRBJ2-2; size: many; D: .; V: TRBV28
DNA: TGTGCCAGTAGTAGCAGGGGGTTTCAGCCCCAGCATTTT; CDR3: CASSSRGFQPQHF; J: TRBJ1-5; size: few; D: TRBD1; V: TRBV19
DNA: TGTGCCAGCAGAGGACAGATATACGAGCAGTACTTC; CDR3: CASRGQIYEQYF; J: TRBJ2-7; size: many; D: .; V: TRBV27
DNA: TGTGCCAGCAGTTCCGGCGGGGGATTCACCGGGGAGCTGTTTTTT; CDR3: CASSSGGGFTGELFF; J: TRBJ2-2; size: many; D: TRBD2; V: TRBV7-3
DNA: TGTGCCAGCAGTTACTCCAGGCTAGGGTGGAGTTTGGCTTTCTTT; CDR3: CASSYSRLGWSLAFF; J: TRBJ1-1; size: many; D: .; V: TRBV6-2/TRBV6-3
DNA: TGTGCCAGCAGCTTAGAAAGGACAGGGACCATCCAAGAGACCCAGTACTTC; CDR3: CASSLERTGTIQETQYF; J: TRBJ2-5; size: many; D: TRBD1; V: TRBV11-3
DNA: TGTGCCAGCAGTTTAACCTCCTCACGTCCCACCTACGAGCAGTACTTC; CDR3: CASSLTSSRPTYEQYF; J: TRBJ2-7; size: many; D: .; V: TRBV28
DNA: TGTGCCTGGAGTGAGGGTCGGGCTAACACTGAAGCTTTCTTT; CDR3: CAWSEGRANTEAFF; J: TRBJ1-1; size: many; D: .; V: TRBV30
DNA: TGTGCCAGCAGCCTAAATGGGGCCAACGTCCTGACTTTC; CDR3: CASSLNGANVLTF; J: TRBJ2-6; size: many; D: .; V: TRBV5-5
DNA: TGTGCCAGCAGCTTGGATCGGGAGACCCAGTACTTC; CDR3: CASSLDRETQYF; J: TRBJ2-5; size: many; D: .; V: TRBV7-2
DNA: TGTGCCAGCCGGGACAACCACTACGAGCAGTACTTC; CDR3: CASRDNHYEQYF; J: TRBJ2-7; size: many; D: .; V: TRBV6-1
DNA: TGTGCCAGCACTCGAGGGGCGGGGTATCAGCCCCAGCATTTT; CDR3: CASTRGAGYQPQHF; J: TRBJ1-5; size: many; D: .; V: TRBV19
DNA: TGCAGTGAGGGTGGAACAATGAACACTGAAGCTTTCTTT; CDR3: CSEGGTMNTEAFF; J: TRBJ1-1; size: many; D: .; V: TRBV20-1
DNA: TGTGCCAGCAGCTTTGGGGCAGGGGGTATCTACGAGCAGTACTTC; CDR3: CASSFGAGGIYEQYF; J: TRBJ2-7; size: many; D: TRBD1; V: TRBV11-1
DNA: TGCGCCAGCAGCCAAGAGTCCGGAAACACCATATATTTT; CDR3: CASSQESGNTIYF; J: TRBJ1-3; size: few; D: .; V: TRBV4-1
DNA: TGTGCCAGCAGCCACGGGACTAGCGGGAGGGGGCGAGAGACCCAGTACTTC; CDR3: CASSHGTSGRGRETQYF; J: TRBJ2-5; size: many; D: TRBD2; V: TRBV7-3
DNA: TGTGCCAGCACCATTATACCGGGGGACACTGAAGCTTTCTTT; CDR3: CASTIIPGDTEAFF; J: TRBJ1-1; size: many; D: .; V: TRBV14
DNA: TGTGCCAGCAGCGTAGGTTGGGGAGGGAGCACTGAAGCTTTCTTT; CDR3: CASSVGWGGSTEAFF; J: TRBJ1-1; size: many; D: .; V: TRBV9
DNA: TGTGCCAGCAGTCGAGGGTTAGATCAGCCCCAGCATTTT; CDR3: CASSRGLDQPQHF; J: TRBJ1-5; size: many; D: .; V: TRBV28
DNA: TGTGCCAGCACCCCCTCGGGTCGGGTAACCTACGAGCAGTACTTC; CDR3: CASTPSGRVTYEQYF; J: TRBJ2-7; size: many; D: .; V: TRBV12-3/TRBV12-4
DNA: TGCGCCAGCAGCCAAGAACCGGGGTCGGACTACGAGCAGTACTTC; CDR3: CASSQEPGSDYEQYF; J: TRBJ2-7; size: many; D: .; V: TRBV4-3
DNA: TGTGCCAGTTCGCCGGACAGGGGAAAGTCGGAGACCCAGTACTTC; CDR3: CASSPDRGKSETQYF; J: TRBJ2-5; size: many; D: TRBD1; V: TRBV19
DNA: TGTGCCAGCAGTCCAGGTGACAGGGCGGGCAATCAGCCCCAGCATTTT; CDR3: CASSPGDRAGNQPQHF; J: TRBJ1-5; size: many; D: TRBD1; V: TRBV12-3/TRBV12-4
DNA: TGTGCCAGCAGCTTAACAGTGGGTAACTATGGCTACACCTTC; CDR3: CASSLTVGNYGYTF; J: TRBJ1-2; size: .; D: .; V: TRBV7-2
DNA: TGCAGTGCTAGAGATGGGACTAGCGGGACAGGTCCTATCTACGAGCAGTACTTC; CDR3: CSARDGTSGTGPIYEQYF; J: TRBJ2-7; size: many; D: TRBD2; V: TRBV20-1
DNA: TGTGCCAGTAGTAACCGGCCCCTAGCGCCGAACACCGGGGAGCTGTTTTTT; CDR3: CASSNRPLAPNTGELFF; J: TRBJ2-2; size: many; D: .; V: TRBV19
DNA: TGTGCCAGCAGTTTATGGGAGGGGTGGGAGCAGTACTTC; CDR3: CASSLWEGWEQYF; J: TRBJ2-7; size: many; D: TRBD2; V: TRBV12-3/TRBV12-4
DNA: TGTGCCAGCAGTTTTCACGGGGCAAGGCAGCCCCAGCATTTT; CDR3: CASSFHGARQPQHF; J: TRBJ1-5; size: many; D: .; V: TRBV28
DNA: TGTGCCAGCAGTTTATCGAGAGGGAGCGACGAGCAGTACTTC; CDR3: CASSLSRGSDEQYF; J: TRBJ2-7; size: many; D: .; V: TRBV27
DNA: TGCGCCAGCAACCAAGATTCAGGGGTTAACTATGGCTACACCTTC; CDR3: CASNQDSGVNYGYTF; J: TRBJ1-2; size: .; D: .; V: TRBV4-1
DNA: TGTGCCAGCAGGACTAGCGGGAGGGAGGAGACCCAGTACTTC; CDR3: CASRTSGREETQYF; J: TRBJ2-5; size: few; D: TRBD2; V: TRBV12-3/TRBV12-4
DNA: TGTGCCAGCAGCTTCACCGACGGGGAGCAGTACTTC; CDR3: CASSFTDGEQYF; J: TRBJ2-7; size: many; D: .; V: TRBV5-6
DNA: TGTGCCAGCAGTCGGGGGACAGGTTTGGGGGGAAACACCGGGGAGCTGTTTTTT; CDR3: CASSRGTGLGGNTGELFF; J: TRBJ2-2; size: many; D: TRBD1; V: TRBV6-2/TRBV6-3
DNA: TGCAGCGTTGAAGTAAGTTTACGGTCCAGCAACTACGAGCAGTACTTC; CDR3: CSVEVSLRSSNYEQYF; J: TRBJ2-7; size: many; D: .; V: TRBV29-1
DNA: TGTGCCACCAGTGATCCCGGACAGCGAGAAGCTTTCTTT; CDR3: CATSDPGQREAFF; J: TRBJ1-1; size: many; D: .; V: TRBV24-1
DNA: TGTGCCAGCAGTTCCCGGACGGTGATAGAGACCCAGTACTTC; CDR3: CASSSRTVIETQYF; J: TRBJ2-5; size: many; D: .; V: TRBV28
DNA: TGTGCCAGCTCACCAATTAAATGGACTAGCGGGAGAGAGACCCAGTACTTC; CDR3: CASSPIKWTSGRETQYF; J: TRBJ2-5; size: few; D: TRBD2; V: TRBV18
DNA: TGTGCCAGTAGAACCGGACAGGGAGGGACTGAAGCTTTCTTT; CDR3: CASRTGQGGTEAFF; J: TRBJ1-1; size: many; D: TRBD1; V: TRBV19
DNA: TGTGCCAGCAGACCTCGGGCGAGGTATGGCTACACCTTC; CDR3: CASRPRARYGYTF; J: TRBJ1-2; size: many; D: .; V: TRBV28
DNA: TGTGCCAGCAAATCAAGGGGAAATCAGCCCCAGCATTTT; CDR3: CASKSRGNQPQHF; J: TRBJ1-5; size: .; D: .; V: TRBV6-1
DNA: TGTGCCAGCAGTCACGCAGAGGGGGTAGATACGCAGTATTTT; CDR3: CASSHAEGVDTQYF; J: TRBJ2-3; size: many; D: .; V: TRBV12-3/TRBV12-4
DNA: TGTGCCAGCAGTGTCCAGGGGGGCCGTCAGCCCCAGCATTTT; CDR3: CASSVQGGRQPQHF; J: TRBJ1-5; size: many; D: TRBD1; V: TRBV6-1
DNA: TGTGCCACCAGCAGAGATTCCCTAGCGGGGGATGAAGCTTTCTTT; CDR3: CATSRDSLAGDEAFF; J: TRBJ1-1; size: many; D: .; V: TRBV15
DNA: TGCAGCGAGAGGACAGGGCTAAACACTGAAGCTTTCTTT; CDR3: CSERTGLNTEAFF; J: TRBJ1-1; size: .; D: TRBD1; V: TRBV29-1
DNA: TGTGCCAGCAGCTTGGGACAGGACGTATTTCACGGCTACACCTTC; CDR3: CASSLGQDVFHGYTF; J: TRBJ1-2; size: many; D: TRBD1; V: TRBV7-9
DNA: TGTGTCAGCAGCTTAACGACAGCAACACACTACGAGCAGTACTTC; CDR3: CVSSLTTATHYEQYF; J: TRBJ2-7; size: .; D: .; V: TRBV7-9
DNA: TGTGCCAGCAGACGGACGGCCGACGGTTACGAGCAGTACTTC; CDR3: CASRRTADGYEQYF; J: TRBJ2-7; size: many; D: .; V: TRBV12-3/TRBV12-4